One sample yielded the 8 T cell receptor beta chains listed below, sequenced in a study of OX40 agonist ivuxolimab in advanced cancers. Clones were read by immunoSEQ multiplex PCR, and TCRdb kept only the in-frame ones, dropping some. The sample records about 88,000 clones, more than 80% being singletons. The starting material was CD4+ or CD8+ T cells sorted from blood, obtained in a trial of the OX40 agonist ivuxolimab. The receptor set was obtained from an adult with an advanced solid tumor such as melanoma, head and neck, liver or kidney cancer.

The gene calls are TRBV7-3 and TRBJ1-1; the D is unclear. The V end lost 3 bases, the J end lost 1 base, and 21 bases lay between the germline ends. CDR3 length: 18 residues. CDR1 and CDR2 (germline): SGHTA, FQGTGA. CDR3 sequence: CASSFRPFSLTTNTEAFF. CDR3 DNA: TGTGCCAGCAGCTTCCGCCCCTTTTCTTTGACTACGAACACTGAAGCTTTCTTT. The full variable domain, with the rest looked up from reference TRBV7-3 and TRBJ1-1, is GAGVSQTPSNKVTEKGKYVELRCDPISGHTALYWYRQSLGQGPEFLIYFQGTGAADDSGLPNDRFFAVRPEGSVSTLKIQRTERGDSAVYLCASSFRPFSLTTNTEAFFGQGTRLTVV.

The CDR3 DNA reads TGTGCCAGCACCCACTCCAACCCGGGACGGGGCTCGGGTGAAAAACTGTTTTTT. Translating gives CASTHSNPGRGSGEKLFF. The rearrangement joins TRBV27 to TRBJ1-4; maybe TRBD1 (5 bases). Per germline, CDR1 MNHEY and CDR2 SMNVEV (reference sequence). The CDR3 has 18 residues. The V and J ends lost 7 bases and 7 bases respectively, with 28 bases between them.

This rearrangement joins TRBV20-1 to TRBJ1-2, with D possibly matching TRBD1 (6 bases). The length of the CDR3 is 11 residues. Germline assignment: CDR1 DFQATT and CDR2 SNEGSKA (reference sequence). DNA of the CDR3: TGCAGCGCGGAGGGGGGCTATGGCTACACCTTC. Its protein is CSAEGGYGYTF.

The CDR3, as DNA: TGTGCCAGCAGCGTAGGAGGGGGCCTCGGGGAGCTGTTTTTT. Encoded protein: CASSVGGGLGELFF. This rearrangement joins TRBV9 to TRBJ2-2, with 7 bases matching TRBD1. This CDR3 comprises 14 residues. The junction had 3 bases not matched to a gene; V was cut back by 0 bases and J by 7 bases. Looked up from germline, CDR1 is SGDLS and CDR2 is YYNGEE. The full variable domain, its missing parts supplied by reference TRBV9 and TRBJ2-2, is DSGVTQTPKHLITATGQRVTLRCSPRSGDLSVYWYQQSLDQGLQFLIQYYNGEERAKGNILERFSAQQFPDLHSELNLSSLELGDSALYFCASSVGGGLGELFFGEGSRLTVL.

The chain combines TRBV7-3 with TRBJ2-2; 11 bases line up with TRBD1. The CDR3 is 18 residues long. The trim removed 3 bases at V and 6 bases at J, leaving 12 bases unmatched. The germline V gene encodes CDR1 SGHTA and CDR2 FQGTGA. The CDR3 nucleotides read TGTGCCAGCAGCTTCACACGACCGGGACAGGGGGTGTCCGGGGAGCTGTTTTTT. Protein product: CASSFTRPGQGVSGELFF. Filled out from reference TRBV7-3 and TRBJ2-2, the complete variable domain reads GAGVSQTPSNKVTEKGKYVELRCDPISGHTALYWYRQSLGQGPEFLIYFQGTGAADDSGLPNDRFFAVRPEGSVSTLKIQRTERGDSAVYLCASSFTRPGQGVSGELFFGEGSRLTVL.

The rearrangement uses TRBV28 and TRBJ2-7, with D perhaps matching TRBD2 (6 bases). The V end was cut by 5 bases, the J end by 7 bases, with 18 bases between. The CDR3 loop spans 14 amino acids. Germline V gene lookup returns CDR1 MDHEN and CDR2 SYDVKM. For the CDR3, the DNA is TGTGCCAGCAGTAGATCCGGGACTTGGAGGGAGCAGTACGTC. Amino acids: CASSRSGTWREQYV.

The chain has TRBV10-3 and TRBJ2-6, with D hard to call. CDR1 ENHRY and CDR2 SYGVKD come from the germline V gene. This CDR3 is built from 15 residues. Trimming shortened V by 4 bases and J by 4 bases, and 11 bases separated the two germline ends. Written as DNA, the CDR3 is TGTGCCATCAGTGGCAGGCGAGACGGGGCCAACGTCCTGACTTTC. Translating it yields CAISGRRDGANVLTF.

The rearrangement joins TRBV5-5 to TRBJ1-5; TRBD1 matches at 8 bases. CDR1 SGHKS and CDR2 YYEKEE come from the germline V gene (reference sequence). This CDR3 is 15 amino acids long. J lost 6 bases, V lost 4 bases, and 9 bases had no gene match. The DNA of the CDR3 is TGTGCCAGCAGCCGCTCGACAGGGGTTGGTCAGCCCCAGCATTTT. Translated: CASSRSTGVGQPQHF.